The 7 T cell receptor beta chains below were found in one sample sequenced in a study of memory CD4+ T cells and cytomegalovirus serostatus. Repertoires were generated with immunoSEQ multiplex PCR, while TCRdb's copy carries only in-frame clones and drops some. This sample has under 40,000 clones, with around three quarters found just once. The sort gate was single viable CD3+CD4+CD8-CD45RO+ cells for memory CD4+ T cells. Sequences were obtained from memory CD4+ T cells from blood. These receptors all come from an adult in good health and CMV-seropositive.

The V and J genes are TRBV19 and TRBJ1-2; D ambiguous. The CDR3 runs 13 residues. The germline V gene encodes CDR1 LNHDA and CDR2 SQIVND (reference sequence). Trimming took off 5 bases at V and 2 bases at J, with 9 bases between the two ends. CDR3 sequence (DNA): TGTGCCAGTAGTCTTGAGGGAAACTATGGCTACACCTTC. Protein product: CASSLEGNYGYTF.

This chain links TRBV6-1 with TRBJ2-7; TRBD2 aligns across 7 bases. The V segment lost 6 bases and the J segment 3 bases; nucleotides outside the gene matches: 11. The CDR3 contains 15 residues. The germline gives CDR1 MNHNS, CDR2 SASEGT. The CDR3 is CASSQTGGEFYEQYF. The DNA for the CDR3 is TGTGCCAGCAGCCAAACGGGGGGAGAGTTCTACGAGCAGTACTTC.

The rearrangement joins TRBV29-1 to TRBJ1-1, with 9 bases matching TRBD1. The CDR3 runs to 13 residues. Losses at the gene ends were 7 bases for V and 3 bases for J; bases not matched to a gene: 6. Germline V CDR1 and CDR2: SQVTM, ANQGSEA. The CDR3 coding sequence is TGCAGCGGAGGGGACAGGGATCACACTGAAGCTTTCTTT. This codes for CSGGDRDHTEAFF. Full variable domain (outside the CDR3, taken from reference TRBV29-1 and TRBJ1-1): SAVISQKPSRDICQRGTSLTIQCQVDSQVTMMFWYRQQPGQSLTLIATANQGSEATYESGFVIDKFPISRPNLTFSTLTVSNMSPEDSSIYLCSGGDRDHTEAFFGQGTRLTVV.

This clone has a handful of counts. The V and J genes are TRBV7-3 and TRBJ2-3, with 8 positions matching TRBD2. The CDR3 runs 16 residues. From germline, CDR1 is SGHTA and CDR2 FQGTGA. Unmatched junction bases numbered 3, after V lost 0 bases and J lost 1 base. The CDR3: CASSLTSGEGTDTQYF. The CDR3 bases are TGTGCCAGCAGCTTAACTAGCGGGGAAGGCACAGATACGCAGTATTTT.

With respect to this clone: Other nucleotide sequences from this sample produce the same CDR3. The V call is TRBV5-4, the J call TRBJ1-4; D call uncertain. CDR1 is SGHNT and CDR2 is YYREEE in the germline V gene (reference sequence). V was cut by 4 bases and J by 8 bases, with 15 bases left in between. There are 14 residues in the CDR3. The CDR3 DNA sequence: TGTGCCAGCAGCCTGAGAGGACGGGGAGAAAAACTGTTTTTT. This translates into CASSLRGRGEKLFF.

This clone was counted a few times. The V call is TRBV7-6, the J call TRBJ2-7; TRBD1 agrees at 8 bases. V was pared by 5 bases and J by 4 bases, with 10 bases of the junction left unmatched. This CDR3 contains 15 residues. Germline V lookup: CDR1 SGHVS, CDR2 FNYEAQ. CDR3 protein: CASSPSQGALYEQYF. Written as DNA, the CDR3 is TGTGCCAGCAGCCCAAGTCAGGGGGCGTTATACGAGCAGTACTTC.

This clone rates as medium-sized. The V gene is TRBV7-6, the J gene TRBJ1-1; no reliable D call. The CDR3 length is 15 residues. The germline gives CDR1 SGHVS, CDR2 FNYEAQ. V dropped 4 bases and J dropped 0 bases, with 12 bases sitting between them. CDR3 sequence reads: CASSSGRSMNTEAFF. CDR3 in DNA: TGTGCCAGCAGCTCAGGCCGGTCCATGAACACTGAAGCTTTCTTT.